Given below is one T cell receptor beta chain in context. Its antigen is currently unknown. The sample is drawn from a study of type 1 regulatory T cells. Whole-study context: An in vitro protocol generated T-allo10, a Tr1-enriched, alloantigen-specific CD4 T cell product.

Whole-study results and caveats: Tr1 cells had a more restricted TCR repertoire than non-Tr1 cells.

The trim removed 5 bases at V and 4 bases at J, leaving 11 bases unmatched. CDR3 size: 16 residues. TCRdb re-called the reads with MiXCR, one entry per CDR3 protein. The sample gives about 59,000 distinct CDR3 sequences, 62% of which show up once; 1.5% to 2% is in the top ten. The rearrangement joins TRBV12-3 or TRBV12-4 to TRBJ1-5; TRBD1 agrees at 7 bases. This TCR was recovered from a human donor in good health. Input material: cultured non-Tr1 T cells, either the whole culture or a sorted T cell fraction (not recorded which). The CDR3 spells CASSGRTGAKNQPQHF. The DNA of the CDR3 is TGTGCCAGCAGTGGAAGAACAGGGGCGAAGAATCAGCCCCAGCATTTT.